These 9 T cell receptor beta chains were all obtained from the same sample, sequenced in a study of shared clonotypes between healthy human individuals. TCRdb keeps only in-frame clones here, not all; method: immunoSEQ multiplex PCR. The sample holds 490,000 or so clones; over 65% are singletons and the top ten take roughly 13%. Material: PBMCs. The receptors derive from a woman aged 35 to 49 in good health. Some clones in this sample may be carry-over from other donors' samples.

In the case of this clone: This may arise from a read error, as a much more abundant clone is one base away. The chain recombines TRBV28 with TRBJ1-1, with D possibly being TRBD1 (5 bases). CDR1 and CDR2 from the germline V gene are MDHEN and SYDVKM. The CDR3 has 14 amino acids. As DNA, the CDR3 is TGTGCCGGCAGTTTTGTTGTGGACACCGGAGAAGCTTTCTTT. It specifies CAGSFVVDTGEAFF.

The gene calls are TRBV10-1 and TRBJ1-5, with D tentatively TRBD1 (6 bases). The germline V and J ends were trimmed by 1 base and 0 bases, with 22 bases remaining between them. The germline V gene has CDR1 WNHNN and CDR2 SYGVQD (reference sequence). The CDR3 covers 20 residues. The CDR3 DNA reads TGCGCCAGCAGTGAGTGGTCTGGACAGACTTTTCTCCTTAGCAATCAGCCCCAGCATTTT. This translates into CASSEWSGQTFLLSNQPQHF.

The chain couples TRBV7-3 to TRBJ2-1; no firm D call. Germline V gene sequence: CDR1 SGHTA, CDR2 FQGTGA. The CDR3 contains 13 residues. The ends were cut back, 0 bases at V and 6 bases at J, with 6 bases in the middle. For the CDR3, the DNA is TGTGCCAGCAGCTTAACGACCGTCAATGAGCAGTTCTTC. It yields the protein CASSLTTVNEQFF.

The V gene is TRBV18, the J gene TRBJ2-7; 9 positions agree with TRBD1. There are 13 residues in the CDR3. CDR1 and CDR2 (germline): KGHSH, LQKENI. J gave up 5 bases and V 5 bases, and 4 bases lay outside the gene matches. This CDR3 is CASSGTGPHEQYF. CDR3 DNA sequence: TGTGCCAGCTCAGGGACAGGGCCCCACGAGCAGTACTTC.

The genes are TRBV4-3 and TRBJ1-2; a weak D match, TRBD1 (5 bases). Germline assignment: CDR1 LGHNA and CDR2 YSLEER. This CDR3 comprises 14 residues. V was cut by 3 bases and J by 1 base, with 9 bases left in between. CDR3 DNA: TGCGCCAGCAGCCAGGGGCGTAGTAACTATGGCTACACCTTC. This codes for CASSQGRSNYGYTF.

This clone has a handful of counts. V gene TRBV28 combines with J gene TRBJ1-3, with D hard to call. Germline CDR1 MDHEN, CDR2 SYDVKM. There are 13 residues in the CDR3. V dropped 3 bases and J dropped 2 bases, with 5 bases sitting between them. The CDR3 protein is CASSFSTGNTIYF. The CDR3, as DNA: TGTGCCAGCAGTTTCAGTACTGGAAACACCATATATTTT.

The table lists this clone with many counts. The chain uses TRBV30 and TRBJ2-2; D is undetermined. Looked up from germline, CDR1 is GTSNPN and CDR2 is SVGIG (reference sequence). Trimming took 0 bases from V and 0 from J, leaving 5 bases between them. CDR3 length equals 14 residues. CDR3 protein: CAWSVYPNTGELFF. DNA of the CDR3: TGTGCCTGGAGTGTATACCCGAACACCGGGGAGCTGTTTTTT.

The V gene is TRBV5-5, the J gene TRBJ2-3, with D unresolved. With 2 bases removed from V and 3 bases from J, the gap between germline ends came to 7 bases. This CDR3 spans 13 amino acids. The germline V gene encodes CDR1 SGHKS and CDR2 YYEKEE (reference sequence). This CDR3 reads CASSLGETDTQYF. The CDR3 bases are TGTGCCAGCAGCTTAGGAGAGACAGATACGCAGTATTTT.

The chain has TRBV10-2 and TRBJ1-1; D unclear. Germline V gives CDR1 WSHSY, CDR2 SAAADI. V was shortened by 6 bases and J by 3 bases, with 14 bases between the two germline ends. This CDR3 spans 14 amino acids. The CDR3 loop reads CASRGPTRDTEAFF. CDR3 DNA sequence: TGCGCCAGCAGAGGACCCACTCGCGACACTGAAGCTTTCTTT.